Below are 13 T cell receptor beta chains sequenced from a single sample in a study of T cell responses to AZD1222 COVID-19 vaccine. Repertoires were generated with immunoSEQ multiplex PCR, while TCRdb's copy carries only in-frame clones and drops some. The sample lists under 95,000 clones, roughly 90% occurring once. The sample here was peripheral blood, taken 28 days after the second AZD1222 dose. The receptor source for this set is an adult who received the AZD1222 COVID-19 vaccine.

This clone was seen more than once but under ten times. The DNA of the CDR3 is TGTGCCAGCACCGAGGGATCGACATTCGGACCCGAGCAGTACTTC. It is translated as CASTEGSTFGPEQYF. The chain combines TRBV2 with TRBJ2-7, with a tentative D call TRBD2 (5 bases). Looked up from germline, CDR1 is SNHLY and CDR2 is FYNNEI. The V and J ends lost 7 bases and 6 bases respectively, with 22 bases between them. The CDR3 covers 15 residues.

Here the CDR3 reads CASMQGPLRSGYTF. CDR3 DNA sequence: TGTGCCAGTATGCAGGGACCCCTTCGGTCTGGCTACACCTTC. The chain couples TRBV19 to TRBJ1-2; D may be TRBD1 (5 bases). This CDR3 spans 14 amino acids. V gave up 7 bases and J gave up 7 bases, with 19 bases separating them. The germline V gene encodes CDR1 LNHDA and CDR2 SQIVND (reference sequence).

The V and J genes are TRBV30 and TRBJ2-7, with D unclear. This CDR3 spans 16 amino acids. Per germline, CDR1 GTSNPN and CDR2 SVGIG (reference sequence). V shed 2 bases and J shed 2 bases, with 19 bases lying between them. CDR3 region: CAWSPGPSPRTYEQYF. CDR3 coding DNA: TGTGCCTGGAGTCCCGGGCCGTCCCCAAGAACCTACGAGCAGTACTTC.

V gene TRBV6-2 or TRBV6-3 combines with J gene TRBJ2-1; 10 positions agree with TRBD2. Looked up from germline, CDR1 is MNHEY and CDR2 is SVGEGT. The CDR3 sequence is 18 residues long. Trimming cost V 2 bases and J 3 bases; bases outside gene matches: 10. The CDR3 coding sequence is TGTGCCAGCAGTTACGGGCGACTAGCGGGCGCATTCTACAATGAGCAGTTCTTC. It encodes CASSYGRLAGAFYNEQFF.

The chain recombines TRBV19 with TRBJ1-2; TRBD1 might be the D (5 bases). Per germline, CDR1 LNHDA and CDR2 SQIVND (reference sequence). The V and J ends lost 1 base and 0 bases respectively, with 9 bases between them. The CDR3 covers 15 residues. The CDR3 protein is CASSIGGVSNYGYTF. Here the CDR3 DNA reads TGTGCCAGTAGTATAGGGGGCGTCTCTAACTATGGCTACACCTTC.

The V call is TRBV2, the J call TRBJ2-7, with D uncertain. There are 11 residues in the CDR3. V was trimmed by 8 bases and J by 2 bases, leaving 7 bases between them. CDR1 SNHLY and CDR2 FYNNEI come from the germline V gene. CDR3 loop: CASRKAYEQYF. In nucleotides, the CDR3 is TGTGCCAGCCGGAAGGCCTACGAGCAGTACTTC.

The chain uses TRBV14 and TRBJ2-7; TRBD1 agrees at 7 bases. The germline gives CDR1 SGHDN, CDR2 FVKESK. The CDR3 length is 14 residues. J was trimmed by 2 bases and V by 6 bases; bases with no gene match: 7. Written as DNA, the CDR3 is TGTGCCAGCAGTCCCGACAGGGTTACCTACGAGCAGTACTTC. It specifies CASSPDRVTYEQYF. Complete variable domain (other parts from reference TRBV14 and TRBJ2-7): EAGVTQFPSHSVIEKGQTVTLRCDPISGHDNLYWYRRVMGKEIKFLLHFVKESKQDESGMPNNRFLAERTGGTYSTLKVQPAELEDSGVYFCASSPDRVTYEQYFGPGTRLTVT.

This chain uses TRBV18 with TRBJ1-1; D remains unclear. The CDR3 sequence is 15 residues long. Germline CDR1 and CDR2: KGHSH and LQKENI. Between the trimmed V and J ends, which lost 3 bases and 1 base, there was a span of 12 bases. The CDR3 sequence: CASSPTRLANTEAFF. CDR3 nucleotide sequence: TGTGCCAGCTCACCTACTAGACTGGCGAACACTGAAGCTTTCTTT.

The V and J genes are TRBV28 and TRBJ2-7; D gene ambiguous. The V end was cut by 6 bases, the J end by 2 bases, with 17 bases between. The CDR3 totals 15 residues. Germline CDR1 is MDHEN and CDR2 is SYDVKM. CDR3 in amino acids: CASRPIRAYTYEQYF. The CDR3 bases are TGTGCCAGCAGACCCATTCGGGCGTACACCTACGAGCAGTACTTC.

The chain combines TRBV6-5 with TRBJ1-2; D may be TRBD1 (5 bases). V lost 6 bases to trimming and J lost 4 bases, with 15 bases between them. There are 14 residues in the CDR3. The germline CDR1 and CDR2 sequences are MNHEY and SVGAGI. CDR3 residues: CASSLDRSSYGYTF. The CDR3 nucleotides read TGTGCCAGCAGCCTCGACAGATCTAGCTATGGCTACACCTTC.

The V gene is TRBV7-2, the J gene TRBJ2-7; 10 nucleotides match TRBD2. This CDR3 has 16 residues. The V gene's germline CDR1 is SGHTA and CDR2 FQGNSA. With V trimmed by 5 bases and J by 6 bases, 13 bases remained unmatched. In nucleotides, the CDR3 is TGTGCCAGCAGCATTGGGTCTAGCGGGGGCTCGCGCGAGCAGTACTTC. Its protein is CASSIGSSGGSREQYF.

The CDR3 protein is CASSSYRRLAGETDTQYF. As DNA, the CDR3 is TGCGCCAGCAGCTCTTACCGTAGACTAGCGGGGGAGACAGATACGCAGTATTTT. The chain combines TRBV5-1 with TRBJ2-3, with 12 bases matching TRBD2. CDR1 is SGHRS and CDR2 is YFSETQ in the germline V gene. This CDR3 has 18 amino acids. Losses at the gene ends were 3 bases for V and 3 bases for J; bases not matched to a gene: 11. Based on the CDR3 plus reference TRBV5-1 and TRBJ2-3, the full variable domain is KAGVTQTPRYLIKTRGQQVTLSCSPISGHRSVSWYQQTPGQGLQFLFEYFSETQRNKGNFPGRFSGRQFSNSRSEMNVSTLELGDSALYLCASSSYRRLAGETDTQYFGPGTRLTVL.

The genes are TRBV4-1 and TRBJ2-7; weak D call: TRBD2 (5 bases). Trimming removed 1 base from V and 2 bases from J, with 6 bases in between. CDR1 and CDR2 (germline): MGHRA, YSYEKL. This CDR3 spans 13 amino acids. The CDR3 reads CASSQGGAYEQYF. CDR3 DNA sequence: TGCGCCAGCAGCCAAGGGGGAGCCTACGAGCAGTACTTC.